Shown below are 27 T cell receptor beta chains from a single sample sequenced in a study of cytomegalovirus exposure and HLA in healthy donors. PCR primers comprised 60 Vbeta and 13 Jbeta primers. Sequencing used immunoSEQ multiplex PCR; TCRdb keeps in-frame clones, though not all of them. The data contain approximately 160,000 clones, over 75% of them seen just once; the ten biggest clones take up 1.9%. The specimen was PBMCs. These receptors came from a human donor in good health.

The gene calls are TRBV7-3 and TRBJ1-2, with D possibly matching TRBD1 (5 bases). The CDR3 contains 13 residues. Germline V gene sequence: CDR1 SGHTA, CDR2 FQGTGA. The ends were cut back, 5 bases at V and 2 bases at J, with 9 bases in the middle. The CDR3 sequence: CASSLDNNYGYTF. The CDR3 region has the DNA TGTGCCAGCAGCCTGGACAACAACTATGGCTACACCTTC.

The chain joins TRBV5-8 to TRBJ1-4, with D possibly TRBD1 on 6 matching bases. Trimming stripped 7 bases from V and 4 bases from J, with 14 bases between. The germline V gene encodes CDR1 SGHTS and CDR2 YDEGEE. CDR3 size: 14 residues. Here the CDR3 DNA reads TGTGCCAGCCTCCCCGACAGGAATAATGAAAAACTGTTTTTT. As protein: CASLPDRNNEKLFF.

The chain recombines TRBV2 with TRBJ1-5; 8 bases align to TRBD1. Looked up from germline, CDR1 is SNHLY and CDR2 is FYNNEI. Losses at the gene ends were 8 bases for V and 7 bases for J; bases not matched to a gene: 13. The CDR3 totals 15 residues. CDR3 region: CASSRAGGARQPQHF. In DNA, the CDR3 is TGTGCCAGCTCTAGGGCAGGGGGCGCGAGGCAGCCCCAGCATTTT.

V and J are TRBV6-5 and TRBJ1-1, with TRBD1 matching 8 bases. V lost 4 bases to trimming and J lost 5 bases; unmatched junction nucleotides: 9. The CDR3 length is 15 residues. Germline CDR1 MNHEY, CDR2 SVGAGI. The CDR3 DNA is TGTGCCAGCAGTTCTACCCAGACAGGGGCAACTGAAGCTTTCTTT. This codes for CASSSTQTGATEAFF.

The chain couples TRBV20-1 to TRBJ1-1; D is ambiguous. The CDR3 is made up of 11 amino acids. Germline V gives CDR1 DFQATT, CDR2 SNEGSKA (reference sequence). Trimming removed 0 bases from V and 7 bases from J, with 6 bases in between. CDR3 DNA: TGCAGTGCTAGAGATCGGGGTGAAGCTTTCTTT. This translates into CSARDRGEAFF.

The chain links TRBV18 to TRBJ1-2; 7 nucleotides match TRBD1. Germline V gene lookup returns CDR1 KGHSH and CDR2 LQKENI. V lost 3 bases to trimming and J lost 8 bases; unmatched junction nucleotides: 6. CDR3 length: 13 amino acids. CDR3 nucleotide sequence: TGTGCCAGCTCACCCGACAGGGCCGGGGGCTACACCTTC. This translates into CASSPDRAGGYTF. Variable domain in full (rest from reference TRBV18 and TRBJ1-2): NAGVMQNPRHLVRRRGQEARLRCSPMKGHSHVYWYRQLPEEGLKFMVYLQKENIIDESGMPKERFSAEFPKEGPSILRIQQVVRGDSAAYFCASSPDRAGGYTFGSGTRLTVV.

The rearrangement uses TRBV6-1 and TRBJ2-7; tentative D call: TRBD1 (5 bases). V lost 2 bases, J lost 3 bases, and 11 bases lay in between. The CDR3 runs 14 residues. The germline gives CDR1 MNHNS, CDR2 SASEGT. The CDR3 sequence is CASSERAGFYEQYF. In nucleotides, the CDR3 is TGTGCCAGCAGTGAACGGGCAGGGTTCTACGAGCAGTACTTC.

This chain's CDR3 is CASSYSGGQGAYEQYF. CDR3 DNA sequence: TGTGCCAGCAGCTATAGCGGCGGACAGGGGGCCTACGAGCAGTACTTC. The V call is TRBV27, the J call TRBJ2-7; 10 positions match TRBD1. CDR1 and CDR2 (germline): MNHEY, SMNVEV (reference sequence). J gave up 2 bases and V 6 bases, and 10 bases lay outside the gene matches. The CDR3 contains 16 residues.

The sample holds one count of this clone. The CDR3 nucleotides read TGTGCCAGCACCTATACAGGGACCACCTCCTACGAGCAGTACTTC. As protein: CASTYTGTTSYEQYF. The chain uses TRBV2 and TRBJ2-7; D may be TRBD1 (6 bases). Between the trimmed V and J ends, which lost 7 bases and 0 bases, there was a span of 16 bases. This CDR3 has 15 residues. Germline CDR1 SNHLY, CDR2 FYNNEI. The variable domain in full, completed from reference TRBV2 and TRBJ2-7, reads EPEVTQTPSHQVTQMGQEVILRCVPISNHLYFYWYRQILGQKVEFLVSFYNNEISEKSEIFDDQFSVERPDGSNFTLKIRSTKLEDSAMYFCASTYTGTTSYEQYFGPGTRLTVT.

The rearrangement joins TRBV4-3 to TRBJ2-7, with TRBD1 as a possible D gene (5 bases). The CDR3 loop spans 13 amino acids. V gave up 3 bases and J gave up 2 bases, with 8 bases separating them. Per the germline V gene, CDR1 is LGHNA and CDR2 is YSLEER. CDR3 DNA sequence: TGCGCCAGCAGCCAGACAGTAGCCTACGAGCAGTACTTC. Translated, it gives CASSQTVAYEQYF.

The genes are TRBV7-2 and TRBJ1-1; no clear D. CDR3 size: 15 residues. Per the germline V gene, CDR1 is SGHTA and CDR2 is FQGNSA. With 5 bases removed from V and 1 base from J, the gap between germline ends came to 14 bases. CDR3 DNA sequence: TGTGCCAGCAGCCCTAGGACCGGAGGGAACACTGAAGCTTTCTTT. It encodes CASSPRTGGNTEAFF. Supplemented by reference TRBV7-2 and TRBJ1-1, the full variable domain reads GAGVSQSPSNKVTEKGKDVELRCDPISGHTALYWYRQSLGQGLEFLIYFQGNSAPDKSGLPSDRFSAERTGGSVSTLTIQRTQQEDSAVYLCASSPRTGGNTEAFFGQGTRLTVV.

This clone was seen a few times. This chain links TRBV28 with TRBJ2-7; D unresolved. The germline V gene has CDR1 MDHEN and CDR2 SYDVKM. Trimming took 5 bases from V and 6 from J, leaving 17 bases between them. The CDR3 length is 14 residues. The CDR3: CASSATAPVGEQYF. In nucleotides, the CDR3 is TGTGCCAGCAGTGCAACCGCCCCCGTCGGCGAGCAGTACTTC.

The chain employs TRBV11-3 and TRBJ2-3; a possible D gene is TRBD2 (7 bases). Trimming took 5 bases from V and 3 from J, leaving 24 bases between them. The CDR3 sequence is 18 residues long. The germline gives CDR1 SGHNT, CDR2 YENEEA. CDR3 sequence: CASSPHTWRGQGTDTQYF. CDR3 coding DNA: TGTGCCAGCAGCCCTCATACGTGGCGGGGGCAGGGGACAGATACGCAGTATTTT.

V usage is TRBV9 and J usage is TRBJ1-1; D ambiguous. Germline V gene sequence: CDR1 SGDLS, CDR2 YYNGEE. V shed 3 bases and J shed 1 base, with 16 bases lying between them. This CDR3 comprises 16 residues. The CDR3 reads CASSASDSMGNTEAFF. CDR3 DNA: TGTGCCAGCAGCGCCTCAGACTCGATGGGGAACACTGAAGCTTTCTTT.

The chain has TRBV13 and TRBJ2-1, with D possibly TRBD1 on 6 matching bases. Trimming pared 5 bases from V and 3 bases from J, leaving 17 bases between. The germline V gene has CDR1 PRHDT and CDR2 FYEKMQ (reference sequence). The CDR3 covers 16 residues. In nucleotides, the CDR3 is TGTGCCAGCAGCCCCTCGACAGGCGGCAACTACAATGAGCAGTTCTTC. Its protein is CASSPSTGGNYNEQFF.

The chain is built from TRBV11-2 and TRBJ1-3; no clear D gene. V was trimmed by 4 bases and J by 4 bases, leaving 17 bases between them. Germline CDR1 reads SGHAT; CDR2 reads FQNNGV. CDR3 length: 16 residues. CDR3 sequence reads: CASSSPPRLKGNTIYF. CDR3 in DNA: TGTGCCAGCAGCTCCCCCCCCCGCCTAAAGGGAAACACCATATATTTT.

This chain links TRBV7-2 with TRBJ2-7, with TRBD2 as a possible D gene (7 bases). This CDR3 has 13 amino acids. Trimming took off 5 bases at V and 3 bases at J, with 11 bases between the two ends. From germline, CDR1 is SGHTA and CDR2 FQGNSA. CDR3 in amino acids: CASSGRGGYEQYF. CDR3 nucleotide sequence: TGTGCCAGCAGCGGTAGGGGGGGCTACGAGCAGTACTTC.

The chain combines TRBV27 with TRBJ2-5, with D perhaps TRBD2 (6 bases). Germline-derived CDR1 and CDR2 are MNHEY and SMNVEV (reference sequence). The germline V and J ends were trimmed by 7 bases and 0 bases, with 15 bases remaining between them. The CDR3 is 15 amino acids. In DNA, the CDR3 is TGTGCCAGCATCGGTGGGGAGGAGTACCAAGAGACCCAGTACTTC. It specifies CASIGGEEYQETQYF.

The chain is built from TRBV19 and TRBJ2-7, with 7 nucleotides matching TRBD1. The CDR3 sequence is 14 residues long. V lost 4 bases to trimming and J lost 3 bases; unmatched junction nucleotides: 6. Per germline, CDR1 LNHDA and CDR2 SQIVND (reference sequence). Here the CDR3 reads CASSTRQGSYEQYF. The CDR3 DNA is TGTGCCAGTAGTACCCGACAGGGTAGCTACGAGCAGTACTTC.

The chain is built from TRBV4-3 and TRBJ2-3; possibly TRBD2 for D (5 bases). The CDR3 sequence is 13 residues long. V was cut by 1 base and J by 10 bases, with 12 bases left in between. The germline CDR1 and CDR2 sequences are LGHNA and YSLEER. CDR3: CASSQGTRCAQYF. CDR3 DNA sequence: TGCGCCAGCAGCCAAGGTACTAGATGTGCGCAGTATTTT.

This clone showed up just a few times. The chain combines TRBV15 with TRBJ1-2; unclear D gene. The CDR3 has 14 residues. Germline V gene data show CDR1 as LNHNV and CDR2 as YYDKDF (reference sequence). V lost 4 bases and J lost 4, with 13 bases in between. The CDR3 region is CATSTRLGSYGYTF. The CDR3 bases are TGTGCCACCAGCACACGACTGGGTTCCTATGGCTACACCTTC. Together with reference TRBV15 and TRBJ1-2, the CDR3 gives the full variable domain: DAMVIQNPRYQVTQFGKPVTLSCSQTLNHNVMYWYQQKSSQAPKLLFHYYDKDFNNEADTPDNFQSRRPNTSFCFLDIRSPGLGDTAMYLCATSTRLGSYGYTFGSGTRLTVV.

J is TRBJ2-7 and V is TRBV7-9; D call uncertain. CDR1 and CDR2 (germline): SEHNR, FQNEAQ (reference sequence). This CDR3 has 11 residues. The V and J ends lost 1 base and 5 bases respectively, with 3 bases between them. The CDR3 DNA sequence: TGTGCCAGCAGCTTAGAGCACGAGCAGTACTTC. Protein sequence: CASSLEHEQYF.

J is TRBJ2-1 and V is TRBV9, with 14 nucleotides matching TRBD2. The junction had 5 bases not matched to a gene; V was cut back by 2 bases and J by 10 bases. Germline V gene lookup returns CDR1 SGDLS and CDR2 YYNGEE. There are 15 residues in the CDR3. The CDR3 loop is CASSVGTSGGGEQFF. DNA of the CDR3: TGTGCCAGCAGCGTTGGGACTAGCGGGGGAGGCGAGCAGTTCTTC.

The CDR3 protein is CASSFGTSWETQYF. In nucleotides, the CDR3 is TGTGCCAGCAGCTTTGGGACTAGCTGGGAGACCCAGTACTTC. The chain links TRBV5-4 to TRBJ2-5; 9 bases line up with TRBD2. The junction had 4 bases not matched to a gene; V was cut back by 2 bases and J by 5 bases. The CDR3 contains 14 residues. Germline assignment: CDR1 SGHNT and CDR2 YYREEE (reference sequence).

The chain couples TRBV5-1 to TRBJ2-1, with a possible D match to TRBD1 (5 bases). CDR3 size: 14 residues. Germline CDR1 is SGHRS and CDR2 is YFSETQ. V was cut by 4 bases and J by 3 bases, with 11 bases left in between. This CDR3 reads CASSQTADYNEQFF. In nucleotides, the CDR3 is TGCGCCAGCAGCCAGACAGCTGACTACAATGAGCAGTTCTTC.

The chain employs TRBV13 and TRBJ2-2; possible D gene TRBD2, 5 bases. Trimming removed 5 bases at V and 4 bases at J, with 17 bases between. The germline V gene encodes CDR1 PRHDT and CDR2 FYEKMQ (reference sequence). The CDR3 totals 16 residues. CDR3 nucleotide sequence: TGTGCCAGCAGCCGTATACTAGACCGAGGCACCGGGGAGCTGTTTTTT. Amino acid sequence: CASSRILDRGTGELFF.

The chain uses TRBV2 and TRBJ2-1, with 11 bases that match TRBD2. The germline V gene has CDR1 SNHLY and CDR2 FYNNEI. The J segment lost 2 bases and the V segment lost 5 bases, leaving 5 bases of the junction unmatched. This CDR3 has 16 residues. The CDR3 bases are TGTGCCAGCAGTCATAGCGGGGGGGCCCCCTACAATGAGCAGTTCTTC. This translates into CASSHSGGAPYNEQFF.